This T cell receptor beta chain appears in the sequencing data of a study of blood T cells in healthy people across ages. Study in general: The template switching approach captured approximately one barcoded beta molecule for every two T cells.

Staff drew ten milliliters of peripheral blood from each donor. Together with a sample-barcoded 5' primer, a J-beta primer mix was included in a second PCR lasting about 7 to 12 cycles. TCRdb independently ran MiXCR on the 5' RACE reads; one entry per CDR3 protein. The sample records roughly 500,000 distinct CDR3 sequences, approximately 25% being singletons. This clonotype was picked up a small number of times. Germline assignment: CDR1 SGHRS and CDR2 YFSETQ. V lost 0 bases and J 1 base, leaving 11 bases between the germline ends. The CDR3 sequence is 15 residues long. These same data were also listed under a study on T cells of mothers and their children. From that second work: Maternal samples each gave over 9 million TCR beta CDR3 reads, and child samples several million each. Related mother-child pairs showed slightly higher but non-significant overlap than unrelated pairs.

The source is a boy aged 5-17 years in good health. J is TRBJ2-7 and V is TRBV5-1, with D possibly called TRBD1 or TRBD2 (6 bases each). Sequencing was carried out using blood. CDR3 amino acids: CASSLGRDTSYEQYF. In DNA form, the CDR3 reads TGCGCCAGCAGCTTGGGGCGGGACACTTCCTACGAGCAGTACTTC.